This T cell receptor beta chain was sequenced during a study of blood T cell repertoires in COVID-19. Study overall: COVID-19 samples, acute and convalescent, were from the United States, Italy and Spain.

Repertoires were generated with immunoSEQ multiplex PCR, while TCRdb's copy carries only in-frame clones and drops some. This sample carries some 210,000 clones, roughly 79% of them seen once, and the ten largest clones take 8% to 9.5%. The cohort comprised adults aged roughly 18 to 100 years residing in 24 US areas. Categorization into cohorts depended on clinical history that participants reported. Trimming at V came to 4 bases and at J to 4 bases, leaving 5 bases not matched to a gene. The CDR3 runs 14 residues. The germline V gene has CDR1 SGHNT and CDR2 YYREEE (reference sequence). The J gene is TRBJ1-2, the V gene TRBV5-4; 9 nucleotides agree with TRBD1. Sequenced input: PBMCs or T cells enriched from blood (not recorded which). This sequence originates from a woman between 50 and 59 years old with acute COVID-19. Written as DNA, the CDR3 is TGTGCCAGCAGCCGGGACAGGGAGGCCTATGGCTACACCTTC. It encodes CASSRDREAYGYTF. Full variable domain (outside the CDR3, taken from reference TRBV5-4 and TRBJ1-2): ETGVTQSPTHLIKTRGQQVTLRCSSQSGHNTVSWYQQALGQGPQFIFQYYREEENGRGNFPPRFSGLQFPNYSSELNVNALELDDSALYLCASSRDREAYGYTFGSGTRLTVV.